This TCR beta chain was recorded in a study of T-cell memory formation after mild COVID-19. The germline CDR1 and CDR2 sequences are KGHSH and LQKENI. Trimming at V came to 5 bases and at J to 2 bases, leaving 3 bases not matched to a gene. The CDR3 is 14 amino acids. Via MiXCR, TCRdb re-called the 5' RACE reads, giving one row per CDR3 protein. The table lists roughly 250,000 distinct CDR3 sequences, about a sixth of them singletons, with 3% to 4.5% in the top ten. This sequence originates from a man in his late teens or twenties who had mild COVID-19 (a few samples of this study predate the infection). Cell type and time point are not known. The sequenced sample consisted of PBMCs or a T cell subset sorted from them (not recorded which). The chain combines TRBV18 with TRBJ1-5, with TRBD1 identical over 7 bases. The CDR3: CASSYTGGNQPQHF. As DNA, the CDR3 is TGTGCCAGCTCATATACAGGGGGCAATCAGCCCCAGCATTTT.